Shown below are 14 T cell receptor beta chains from a single sample sequenced in a study of graft-versus-host responses after intestinal transplantation. TCRdb keeps only in-frame clones here, not all; method: immunoSEQ multiplex PCR. The table has 50,000 to 80,000 clones, approximately 90% seen once. Which antigens these TCRs recognize remains unknown. The starting material was unstimulated CD8+ T cells sorted from spleen or lymph node cells, obtained before transplant. These receptor sequences come from a human donor who was the organ donor for an intestinal transplant.

V and J are TRBV19 and TRBJ2-4, with 9 nucleotides matching TRBD2. Germline CDR1 LNHDA, CDR2 SQIVND (reference sequence). The CDR3 totals 17 residues. V shed 3 bases and J 0 bases; nucleotides not matched to a gene: 6. CDR3 sequence: CASSMGGRAGAKNIQYF. The DNA for the CDR3 is TGTGCCAGTAGTATGGGCGGGAGGGCCGGAGCCAAAAACATTCAGTACTTC. Looking up the rest from reference TRBV19 and TRBJ2-4 gives the full variable domain: DGGITQSPKYLFRKEGQNVTLSCEQNLNHDAMYWYRQDPGQGLRLIYYSQIVNDFQKGDIAEGYSVSREKKESFPLTVTSAQKNPTAFYLCASSMGGRAGAKNIQYFGAGTRLSVL.

This rearrangement joins TRBV10-3 to TRBJ2-3, with 14 nucleotides matching TRBD2. The CDR3 consists of 18 residues. V shed 0 bases, J shed 2 bases, and the junction held 4 bases outside the gene matches. Germline CDR1 and CDR2: ENHRY and SYGVKD. This CDR3 is CAISESGTSGRYTDTQYF. DNA for the CDR3: TGTGCCATCAGTGAGTCGGGGACTAGCGGGAGATACACAGATACGCAGTATTTT.

This clone was detected once. The chain employs TRBV5-1 and TRBJ1-4; TRBD1 might be the D (5 bases). This CDR3 contains 15 residues. Trimming took off 0 bases at V and 3 bases at J, with 9 bases between the two ends. Germline CDR1 is SGHRS and CDR2 is YFSETQ. CDR3 protein: CASSLATASNEKLFF. Written as DNA, the CDR3 is TGCGCCAGCAGCTTGGCGACAGCATCTAATGAAAAACTGTTTTTT.

The rearrangement joins TRBV27 to TRBJ2-7; D gene ambiguous. CDR1 is MNHEY and CDR2 is SMNVEV in the germline V gene (reference sequence). There are 13 residues in the CDR3. V was cut by 3 bases and J by 2 bases, with 8 bases left in between. The chain's CDR3 is CASSLGATYEQYF. CDR3 coding DNA: TGTGCCAGCAGTTTGGGCGCGACCTACGAGCAGTACTTC.

The V and J genes are TRBV2 and TRBJ2-1; 12 bases map to TRBD1. Germline CDR1 SNHLY, CDR2 FYNNEI. The J segment lost 4 bases and the V segment lost 6 bases, leaving 13 bases of the junction unmatched. This CDR3 is built from 18 residues. In DNA, the CDR3 is TGTGCCAGCAGGGATGGGACAGGGGGCCCCGCGAATTACAATGAGCAGTTCTTC. Translation: CASRDGTGGPANYNEQFF.

The V gene is TRBV27, the J gene TRBJ1-5, with D perhaps matching TRBD1 (6 bases). This CDR3 is built from 14 residues. Looked up from germline, CDR1 is MNHEY and CDR2 is SMNVEV (reference sequence). Trimming cost V 2 bases and J 6 bases, with 11 bases left between them. The CDR3 DNA follows: TGTGCCAGCAGTTTAGGCGGGGGCGGTCAGCCCCAGCATTTT. Amino acid sequence: CASSLGGGGQPQHF.

The chain uses TRBV7-2 and TRBJ1-2; TRBD1 matches 7 bases. The V and J ends lost 4 bases and 4 bases, in that order; junction bases with no gene match: 0. This CDR3 has 12 amino acids. CDR1 and CDR2 (germline): SGHTA, FQGNSA. The CDR3 region is CASSWDSYGYTF. CDR3 DNA sequence: TGTGCCAGCAGCTGGGACAGCTATGGCTACACCTTC.

The chain couples TRBV6-5 to TRBJ2-7; 12 nucleotides agree with TRBD2. CDR3 length: 16 amino acids. Germline V gene lookup returns CDR1 MNHEY and CDR2 SVGAGI. Unmatched junction bases numbered 5, after V lost 2 bases and J lost 3 bases. CDR3 sequence: CASSYTMTSGSYEQYF. The CDR3 DNA reads TGTGCCAGCAGTTACACGATGACTAGCGGGAGCTACGAGCAGTACTTC.

This clone was recorded once. The J gene is TRBJ2-6, the V gene TRBV28; D perhaps matches TRBD1 (6 bases). Between the trimmed V and J ends, which lost 4 bases and 0 bases, there was a span of 13 bases. Germline V gene data show CDR1 as MDHEN and CDR2 as SYDVKM. The CDR3 length is 17 residues. CDR3 in amino acids: CASSSQTGYSGANVLTF. CDR3 DNA sequence: TGTGCCAGCAGTTCCCAGACAGGATACTCTGGGGCCAACGTCCTGACTTTC.

The chain combines TRBV27 with TRBJ2-7; D may be TRBD2 (6 bases). CDR3 length: 17 residues. The germline gives CDR1 MNHEY, CDR2 SMNVEV (reference sequence). The V and J ends lost 3 bases and 0 bases respectively, with 18 bases between them. DNA of the CDR3: TGTGCCAGCAGTTTTCGAGGGGACTTACTTAGCTCCTACGAGCAGTACTTC. This encodes CASSFRGDLLSSYEQYF.

CDR3 residues: CASSRNEQFF. The CDR3 DNA sequence: TGTGCCAGCAGTCGCAATGAGCAGTTCTTC. The chain carries TRBV6-6 and TRBJ2-1; unclear D gene. The CDR3 consists of 10 residues. V lost 5 bases and J lost 6, with 2 bases in between. CDR1 and CDR2 (germline): MNHNY, SVGAGI (reference sequence).

This clone has a single count. The rearrangement joins TRBV7-8 to TRBJ2-2; 8 positions match TRBD1. J was trimmed by 0 bases and V by 3 bases; bases with no gene match: 3. Germline V gene sequence: CDR1 SGHVS, CDR2 FQNEAQ. The CDR3 length is 16 residues. As DNA, the CDR3 is TGTGCCAGCAGCTTGGACAGGGCTCCGAACACCGGGGAGCTGTTTTTT. Its translation is CASSLDRAPNTGELFF.

The chain joins TRBV19 to TRBJ1-6; TRBD1 aligns across 8 bases. This CDR3 comprises 16 residues. Per germline, CDR1 LNHDA and CDR2 SQIVND (reference sequence). The trim removed 3 bases at V and 9 bases at J, leaving 10 bases unmatched. In nucleotides, the CDR3 is TGTGCCAGTAGTATGGACCGGACAGGGACGGGTTCACCCCTCCACTTT. Translating gives CASSMDRTGTGSPLHF.

The chain has TRBV5-1 and TRBJ1-1; 8 nucleotides line up with TRBD1. Trimming removed 0 bases from V and 10 bases from J; junction bases left unmatched: 17. The CDR3 is 17 amino acids. Germline-derived CDR1 and CDR2 are SGHRS and YFSETQ. CDR3 coding DNA: TGCGCCAGCAGCTTGGTTTTTCAGGGGGCTCGCTATCTCGGAGCTTTCTTT. Encoded protein: CASSLVFQGARYLGAFF.